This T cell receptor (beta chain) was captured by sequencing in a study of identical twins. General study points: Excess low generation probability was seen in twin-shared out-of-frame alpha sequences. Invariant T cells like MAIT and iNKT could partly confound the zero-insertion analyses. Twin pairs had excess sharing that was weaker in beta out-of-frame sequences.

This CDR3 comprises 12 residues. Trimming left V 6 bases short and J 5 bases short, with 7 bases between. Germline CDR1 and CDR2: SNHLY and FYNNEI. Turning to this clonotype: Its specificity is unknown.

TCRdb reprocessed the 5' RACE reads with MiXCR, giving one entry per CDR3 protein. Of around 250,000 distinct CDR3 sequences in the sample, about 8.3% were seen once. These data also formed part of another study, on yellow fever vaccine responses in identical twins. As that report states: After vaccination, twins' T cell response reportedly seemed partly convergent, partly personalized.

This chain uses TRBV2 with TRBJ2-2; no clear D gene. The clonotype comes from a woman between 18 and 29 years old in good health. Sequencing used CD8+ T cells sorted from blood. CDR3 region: CASRTKTGELFF. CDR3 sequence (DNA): TGTGCCAGCAGGACAAAAACCGGGGAGCTGTTTTTT.